The entry that follows covers one TCR beta chain sequence. This entry is derived from a study of blood T cell repertoires in COVID-19. Profiled with immunoSEQ multiplex PCR; TCRdb holds only in-frame clones, not every one. Of 30,000 to 35,000 clones listed, roughly nine tenths are singletons. The CDR3 extends over 15 amino acids. Germline V gene data show CDR1 as SEHNR and CDR2 as FQNEAQ (reference sequence). The ends lost 9 bases at V and 3 bases at J; junction bases unmatched: 6. The J gene is TRBJ2-3, the V gene TRBV7-9; 13 bases align to TRBD2. This TCR was sampled from a human donor with active COVID-19. The donor label of this sample is uncertain. Sequenced input: peripheral blood. The CDR3, as DNA: TGTGCCAGTAGACTAGCGGGAGGTCTAACAGATACGCAGTATTTT. Its protein is CASRLAGGLTDTQYF.